This TCR beta chain was captured in a study of spatial heterogeneity in lung cancer. Overall study: Combinations of a unique TCR and a UMI were tallied in raw reads, and on average each appeared more than ten times.

In this sample, this clonotype turned up many times. Antigen specificity is unknown. General study results and limits: More often at tumor resection than at routine follow-up, ubiquitous expanded tumor TCRs were detected in the blood.

Time point indicated: sample taken at primary tumor resection. This CDR3 is built from 13 residues. The V end was cut by 2 bases, the J end by 0 bases, with 5 bases between. TCR cDNA molecules were tagged individually, and each one carried a unique molecular identifier. Each CDR3 protein is one row after TCRdb ran MiXCR on the 5' RACE reads. The sample consists of 75,000 or so distinct CDR3 sequences, roughly 8% of them appearing once. Sequenced here: PBMCs, sampled at surgery. The rearrangement joins TRBV12-3 or TRBV12-4 to TRBJ2-7; D is ambiguous. This receptor was obtained from a male donor with early-stage non-small cell lung cancer. The CDR3 loop is CASSLPSSYEQYF. The CDR3 region has the DNA TGTGCCAGCAGTTTACCCAGCTCCTACGAGCAGTACTTC.